A selection of T cell receptor beta chains follows, all from one sample in a study of T cell changes during pregnancy in multiple sclerosis. The table came from immunoSEQ multiplex PCR; TCRdb's copy has only in-frame clones and leaves some out. The data show approximately 65,000 clones, around 90% seen once. The starting material was CD4+ T cells from peripheral blood mononuclear cells, obtained in the first trimester of pregnancy. Receptors originate from a female donor with multiple sclerosis, enrolled in a pregnancy study. The CDR3 runs from the conserved cysteine through the conserved F or W. A D gene is named only where the DNA matches it firmly. Size tells how often a clone was seen (once, few, many) or the class of an expanded clone, and some rows leave it out.

abundance: once; d_gene: .; j_gene: TRBJ2-4; v_gene: TRBV7-2; CDR3nt: TGTGCCAGCAGCTTAGGAGGCCTAGCCAAAAACATTCAGTACTTC; CDR3aa: CASSLGGLAKNIQYF
abundance: .; d_gene: .; j_gene: TRBJ2-5; v_gene: TRBV19; CDR3nt: TGTGCCAGTAGTATAGGGGGGGTAGAGACCCAGTACTTC; CDR3aa: CASSIGGVETQYF
abundance: few; d_gene: TRBD1; j_gene: TRBJ1-5; v_gene: TRBV19; CDR3nt: TGTGCCAGTAGTACCGGACAGGGACGGTATCAGCCCCAGCATTTT; CDR3aa: CASSTGQGRYQPQHF
abundance: .; d_gene: TRBD1; j_gene: TRBJ1-1; v_gene: TRBV7-2; CDR3nt: TGTGCCAGCAGCTTGAGTATTGGCCAGCCCACAGGGGGGACTGAAGCTTTCTTT; CDR3aa: CASSLSIGQPTGGTEAFF
abundance: .; d_gene: TRBD1; j_gene: TRBJ1-1; v_gene: TRBV19; CDR3nt: TGTGCCAGTAGTGTTACCGGGACAGCCGAAGCTTTCTTT; CDR3aa: CASSVTGTAEAFF
abundance: .; d_gene: .; j_gene: TRBJ1-1; v_gene: TRBV6-4; CDR3nt: TGTGCCAGCAGTGTCGTTTATGGCAGGCTGGCAAACACTGAAGCTTTCTTT; CDR3aa: CASSVVYGRLANTEAFF
abundance: .; d_gene: .; j_gene: TRBJ1-5; v_gene: TRBV4-3; CDR3nt: TGCGCCAGCAGCCAAGATCCGGGGAACAGCAATCAGCCCCAGCATTTT; CDR3aa: CASSQDPGNSNQPQHF
abundance: .; d_gene: TRBD1; j_gene: TRBJ1-6; v_gene: TRBV19; CDR3nt: TGTGCCAGTAGTATCGGGGGGACAGGGATCTCCTATAATTCACCCCTCCACTTT; CDR3aa: CASSIGGTGISYNSPLHF
abundance: .; d_gene: TRBD2; j_gene: TRBJ2-7; v_gene: TRBV6-4; CDR3nt: TGTGCCAGCCTCCGGGGGGGGACAAGACCCTACGAGCAGTACTTC; CDR3aa: CASLRGGTRPYEQYF
abundance: .; d_gene: .; j_gene: TRBJ1-5; v_gene: TRBV18; CDR3nt: TGTGCCAGCTCACCACTCGGGGTCAATCAGCCCCAGCATTTT; CDR3aa: CASSPLGVNQPQHF
abundance: .; d_gene: .; j_gene: TRBJ2-2; v_gene: TRBV20-1; CDR3nt: TGCAGTGCTACAGCGGGCGGGGAGCTGTTTTTT; CDR3aa: CSATAGGELFF
abundance: .; d_gene: TRBD1; j_gene: TRBJ1-1; v_gene: TRBV7-3; CDR3nt: TGTGCCAGCAGCTTAACGGGGCCGGGACAGGGGCATTTCGACACTGAAGCTTTCTTT; CDR3aa: CASSLTGPGQGHFDTEAFF
abundance: once; d_gene: TRBD1; j_gene: TRBJ1-3; v_gene: TRBV14; CDR3nt: TGTGCCAGCAGCCGAGCCGGGACAGGGGGTACCGTAAGGGCGTTT; CDR3aa: CASSRAGTGGTVRAF
abundance: .; d_gene: TRBD2; j_gene: TRBJ2-3; v_gene: TRBV18; CDR3nt: TGTGCCAGCTCACCACCGGCTAGCGGGGAATGGGCAGATACGCAGTATTTT; CDR3aa: CASSPPASGEWADTQYF
abundance: .; d_gene: .; j_gene: TRBJ2-5; v_gene: TRBV25-1; CDR3nt: TGTGCCAGCAGTGAATCGCCGACGAGGGCCCAGTACTTC; CDR3aa: CASSESPTRAQYF
abundance: few; d_gene: .; j_gene: TRBJ1-1; v_gene: TRBV4-1; CDR3nt: TGCGCCAGCAGAAACAGGGCTGTGAACACTGAAGCTTTCTTT; CDR3aa: CASRNRAVNTEAFF
abundance: .; d_gene: TRBD1; j_gene: TRBJ2-1; v_gene: TRBV4-2; CDR3nt: TGTGCCAGCAGCCAGGCCGGACAGGGGGCCGATGAGCAGTTCTTC; CDR3aa: CASSQAGQGADEQFF
abundance: .; d_gene: TRBD1; j_gene: TRBJ1-3; v_gene: TRBV5-5; CDR3nt: TGTGCCAGCAGCGGAGCGTTTGGGATTATACAGGGGGTAGGAAACACCATATATTTT; CDR3aa: CASSGAFGIIQGVGNTIYF
abundance: .; d_gene: .; j_gene: TRBJ1-2; v_gene: TRBV2; CDR3nt: TGTGCCAGCAGTCTACCCCGCGGGGGGGACTATGGCTACACCTTC; CDR3aa: CASSLPRGGDYGYTF
abundance: .; d_gene: TRBD1; j_gene: TRBJ2-7; v_gene: TRBV7-2; CDR3nt: TGTGCCAGCAGCCGACAGGGGTCCTCGGGGGCGCAGTACTTC; CDR3aa: CASSRQGSSGAQYF
abundance: .; d_gene: .; j_gene: TRBJ2-3; v_gene: TRBV5-4; CDR3nt: TGTGCCAGCAGCCCCTTGTTGACCAGGCGCACAGATACGCAGTATTTT; CDR3aa: CASSPLLTRRTDTQYF
abundance: .; d_gene: TRBD1; j_gene: TRBJ1-1; v_gene: TRBV15; CDR3nt: TGTGCCACCAGCAGGCCCCAGGGGGCTGGGTCTGAAGCTTTCTTT; CDR3aa: CATSRPQGAGSEAFF
abundance: few; d_gene: TRBD1; j_gene: TRBJ1-1; v_gene: TRBV10-3; CDR3nt: TGTGCCATCAGGGGGACAGGGGGCACTGAAGCTTTCTTT; CDR3aa: CAIRGTGGTEAFF
abundance: .; d_gene: .; j_gene: TRBJ2-3; v_gene: TRBV27; CDR3nt: TGTGCCAGCAGCCCACCTCAGGGCAGGGATACGCAGTATTTT; CDR3aa: CASSPPQGRDTQYF
abundance: once; d_gene: TRBD2; j_gene: TRBJ2-3; v_gene: TRBV7-9; CDR3nt: TGTGCCAGCAGCTCCCGGGGGGGGTACACAGATACGCAGTATTTT; CDR3aa: CASSSRGGYTDTQYF
abundance: .; d_gene: .; j_gene: TRBJ2-1; v_gene: TRBV11-3; CDR3nt: TGTGCCAGCAGCTTGGGGGGAGACTACAATGAGCAGTTCTTC; CDR3aa: CASSLGGDYNEQFF
abundance: .; d_gene: .; j_gene: TRBJ2-5; v_gene: TRBV21-1; CDR3nt: TGTGCCAGCAGCATTGGTAGCGGCTATCCAAAAGAGACCCAGTACTTC; CDR3aa: CASSIGSGYPKETQYF
abundance: .; d_gene: TRBD2; j_gene: TRBJ2-3; v_gene: TRBV5-1; CDR3nt: TGCGCCAGCAGCTCGGCTAGCGGGGGTCTCACAGATACGCAGTATTTT; CDR3aa: CASSSASGGLTDTQYF
abundance: .; d_gene: .; j_gene: TRBJ2-7; v_gene: TRBV30; CDR3nt: TGTGCCTGGGGGAGCGGAACCTACGAGCAGTACTTC; CDR3aa: CAWGSGTYEQYF
abundance: once; d_gene: TRBD1; j_gene: TRBJ1-4; v_gene: TRBV9; CDR3nt: TGTGCCAGCAGCTCCCGGACAGGGGGAGATGAAAAACTGTTTTTT; CDR3aa: CASSSRTGGDEKLFF
abundance: .; d_gene: .; j_gene: TRBJ1-2; v_gene: TRBV27; CDR3nt: TGTGCCAGCAGTTATGGGGGCGGATATGGCTACACCTTC; CDR3aa: CASSYGGGYGYTF
abundance: .; d_gene: TRBD1; j_gene: TRBJ1-6; v_gene: TRBV6-5; CDR3nt: TGTGCCAGCAGTTACTCCCGGGACAGCTTTAATTCACCCCTCCACTTT; CDR3aa: CASSYSRDSFNSPLHF
abundance: .; d_gene: TRBD2; j_gene: TRBJ2-3; v_gene: TRBV2; CDR3nt: TGTGCCAGCTCTAGCGGGGGGGCAGATACGCAGTATTTT; CDR3aa: CASSSGGADTQYF
abundance: .; d_gene: TRBD1; j_gene: TRBJ1-2; v_gene: TRBV19; CDR3nt: TGTGCCAGTAACCCGGGACAGCTAAACTATGGCTACACCTTC; CDR3aa: CASNPGQLNYGYTF
abundance: .; d_gene: TRBD2; j_gene: TRBJ2-1; v_gene: TRBV6-5; CDR3nt: TGTGCCAGCAGTTACATGCGGGGGGCAACCTACAATGAGCAGTTCTTC; CDR3aa: CASSYMRGATYNEQFF
abundance: .; d_gene: TRBD2; j_gene: TRBJ2-1; v_gene: TRBV19; CDR3nt: TGTGCCAGTAGTTCAAGACTAGCGGGGGGCTACAATGAGCAGTTCTTC; CDR3aa: CASSSRLAGGYNEQFF
abundance: .; d_gene: .; j_gene: TRBJ1-2; v_gene: TRBV14; CDR3nt: TGTGCCAGCAGCCAAGCAATGCGGCCGAGCGAAGGCTACACCTTC; CDR3aa: CASSQAMRPSEGYTF
abundance: .; d_gene: .; j_gene: TRBJ2-7; v_gene: TRBV29-1; CDR3nt: TGCAGCGTCGTGGACAGCTACGAGCAGTACTTC; CDR3aa: CSVVDSYEQYF
abundance: .; d_gene: .; j_gene: TRBJ2-7; v_gene: TRBV11-3; CDR3nt: TGTGCCAGCAGCCCTTACTCCGGGGGTGGCGGCGAGCAGTACTTC; CDR3aa: CASSPYSGGGGEQYF
abundance: .; d_gene: TRBD2; j_gene: TRBJ2-5; v_gene: TRBV5-1; CDR3nt: TGCGCCAGCAGCCCAACCAACCTACTAGCGGGTTACCAAGAGACCCAGTACTTC; CDR3aa: CASSPTNLLAGYQETQYF
abundance: .; d_gene: .; j_gene: TRBJ2-3; v_gene: TRBV5-5; CDR3nt: TGTGCCAGCAGCTTGGTTTGGGCCCCAGATACGCAGTATTTT; CDR3aa: CASSLVWAPDTQYF
abundance: .; d_gene: .; j_gene: TRBJ1-2; v_gene: TRBV6-5; CDR3nt: TGTGCCAGCAGTTACGATGAGGGAAACTATGGCTACACCTTC; CDR3aa: CASSYDEGNYGYTF
abundance: .; d_gene: .; j_gene: TRBJ1-1; v_gene: TRBV7-3; CDR3nt: TGTGCCAGCAGCCCGCGGGACGGCACTGAAGCTTTCTTT; CDR3aa: CASSPRDGTEAFF
abundance: .; d_gene: TRBD2; j_gene: TRBJ2-7; v_gene: TRBV19; CDR3nt: TGTGCCAGTAGTAGGACACGGGGGGACTCCTACGAGCAGTACTTC; CDR3aa: CASSRTRGDSYEQYF
abundance: .; d_gene: .; j_gene: TRBJ2-7; v_gene: TRBV5-6; CDR3nt: TGTGCCAGCAGCTTGGTCCCGGGCTCCTACGAGCAGTACTTC; CDR3aa: CASSLVPGSYEQYF
abundance: once; d_gene: TRBD1; j_gene: TRBJ1-2; v_gene: TRBV6-1; CDR3nt: TGTGCCAGCAGTGTGGACAGGTCGAGCTATGGCTACACCTTC; CDR3aa: CASSVDRSSYGYTF
abundance: .; d_gene: TRBD1; j_gene: TRBJ2-2; v_gene: TRBV6-5; CDR3nt: TGTGCCAGCAGCAAGGACAGGGCTTTTAGGGAGCTGTTTTTT; CDR3aa: CASSKDRAFRELFF
abundance: few; d_gene: .; j_gene: TRBJ2-5; v_gene: TRBV7-9; CDR3nt: TGTGCCAGCGTTACGGGAGAGACCCAGTACTTC; CDR3aa: CASVTGETQYF
abundance: .; d_gene: .; j_gene: TRBJ1-3; v_gene: TRBV30; CDR3nt: TGTGCCTGGAGTGTACTGGCGGGAGGAGGGAGGAACACCATATATTTT; CDR3aa: CAWSVLAGGGRNTIYF
abundance: .; d_gene: .; j_gene: TRBJ1-3; v_gene: TRBV7-2; CDR3nt: TGTGCCAGCAGCTTAGCGATGGGGGGCTCTGGAAACACCATATATTTT; CDR3aa: CASSLAMGGSGNTIYF
abundance: .; d_gene: TRBD2; j_gene: TRBJ2-2; v_gene: TRBV5-4; CDR3nt: TGTGCCAGCAGCTTGGCGGGGGGGGGCCACACCGGGGAGCTGTTTTTT; CDR3aa: CASSLAGGGHTGELFF
abundance: .; d_gene: TRBD1; j_gene: TRBJ1-2; v_gene: TRBV29-1; CDR3nt: TGCAGCGTCCCCGGGACAGGATATGGCTACACCTTC; CDR3aa: CSVPGTGYGYTF
abundance: .; d_gene: .; j_gene: TRBJ1-2; v_gene: TRBV27; CDR3nt: TGTGCCAGCAGTCCCAGCTGGGGAGGCGGCTACACCTTC; CDR3aa: CASSPSWGGGYTF
abundance: .; d_gene: TRBD1; j_gene: TRBJ2-7; v_gene: TRBV11-3; CDR3nt: TGTGCCAGCAGCCGACAGGGTAACATCTACGAGCAGTACTTC; CDR3aa: CASSRQGNIYEQYF
abundance: .; d_gene: TRBD1; j_gene: TRBJ1-1; v_gene: TRBV6-5; CDR3nt: TGTGCCAGCAGAGTGACAGGGCCCACTGAAGCTTTCTTT; CDR3aa: CASRVTGPTEAFF
abundance: .; d_gene: .; j_gene: TRBJ2-5; v_gene: TRBV6-5; CDR3nt: TGTGCCAGCAACCAGGGGCTTCAAGAGACCCAGTACTTC; CDR3aa: CASNQGLQETQYF
abundance: .; d_gene: TRBD1; j_gene: TRBJ1-5; v_gene: TRBV6-6; CDR3nt: TGTGCCAGCAGCCCCAAAGACAGGGGCGAGAATCAGCCCCAGCATTTT; CDR3aa: CASSPKDRGENQPQHF
abundance: .; d_gene: .; j_gene: TRBJ1-1; v_gene: TRBV9; CDR3nt: TGTGCCAGCAGCCCCAGGACGAACAGGGACACTGAAGCTTTCTTT; CDR3aa: CASSPRTNRDTEAFF